Sequencing of this T cell receptor (beta chain) was carried out in a study of OX40 agonist ivuxolimab in advanced cancers. To note about this clone: Its antigen remains unknown.

Study-level points and caveats: Partial responders receiving 0.1-3.0 mg/kg showed among the lowest clonal expansion.

TCRdb's copy holds only in-frame clones and misses some; the assay was immunoSEQ multiplex PCR. Among about 45,000 clones, roughly 90% were seen once, and the ten largest hold around 1%. The CDR3 has 15 residues. Germline V CDR1 and CDR2: LNHDA, SQIVND (reference sequence). V lost 5 bases, J lost 2 bases, and 16 bases lay in between. Specimen: CD4+ or CD8+ T cells sorted from blood, collected in a trial of the OX40 agonist ivuxolimab. The sequence came from an adult with an advanced solid tumor such as melanoma, head and neck, liver or kidney cancer. V is TRBV19 and J is TRBJ2-7, with D perhaps matching TRBD1 (6 bases). CDR3: CASSPRDTLAYEQYF. As DNA, the CDR3 is TGTGCCAGTAGTCCCAGGGACACCCTGGCCTACGAGCAGTACTTC.